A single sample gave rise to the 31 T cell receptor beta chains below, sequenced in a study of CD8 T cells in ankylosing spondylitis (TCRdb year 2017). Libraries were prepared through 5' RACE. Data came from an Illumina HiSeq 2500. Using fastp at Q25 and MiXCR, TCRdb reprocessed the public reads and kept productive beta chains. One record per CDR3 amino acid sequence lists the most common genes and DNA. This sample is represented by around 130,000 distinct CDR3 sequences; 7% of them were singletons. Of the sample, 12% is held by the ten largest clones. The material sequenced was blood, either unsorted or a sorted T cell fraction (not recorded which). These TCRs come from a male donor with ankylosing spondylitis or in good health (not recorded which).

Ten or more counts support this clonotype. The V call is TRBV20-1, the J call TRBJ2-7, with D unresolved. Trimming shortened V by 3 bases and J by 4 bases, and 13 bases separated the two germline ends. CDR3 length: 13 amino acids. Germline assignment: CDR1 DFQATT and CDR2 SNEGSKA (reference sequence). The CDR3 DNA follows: TGCAGTGCTAGTCGAAGAAACCTTTACGAGCAGTACTTC. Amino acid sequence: CSASRRNLYEQYF.

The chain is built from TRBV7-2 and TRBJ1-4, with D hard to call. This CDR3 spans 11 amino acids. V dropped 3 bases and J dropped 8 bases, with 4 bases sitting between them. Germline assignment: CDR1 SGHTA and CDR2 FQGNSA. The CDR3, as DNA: TGTGCCAGCAGCTTCAAGGAAAAACTGTTTTTT. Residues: CASSFKEKLFF.

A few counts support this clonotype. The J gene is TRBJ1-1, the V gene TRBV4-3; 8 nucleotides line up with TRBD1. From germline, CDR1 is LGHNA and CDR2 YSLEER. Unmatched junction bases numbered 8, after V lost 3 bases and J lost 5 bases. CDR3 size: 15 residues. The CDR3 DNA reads TGCGCCAGCAGCCAGATCGGACAGGGAAGGACTGAAGCTTTCTTT. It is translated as CASSQIGQGRTEAFF.

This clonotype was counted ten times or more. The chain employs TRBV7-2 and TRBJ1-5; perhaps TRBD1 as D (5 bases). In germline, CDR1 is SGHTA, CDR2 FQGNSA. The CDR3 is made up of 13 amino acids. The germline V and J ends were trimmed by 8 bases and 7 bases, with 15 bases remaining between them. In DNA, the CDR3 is TGTGCCAGCGCCGCGGGGCCGTACCAGCCCCAGCATTTT. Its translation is CASAAGPYQPQHF.

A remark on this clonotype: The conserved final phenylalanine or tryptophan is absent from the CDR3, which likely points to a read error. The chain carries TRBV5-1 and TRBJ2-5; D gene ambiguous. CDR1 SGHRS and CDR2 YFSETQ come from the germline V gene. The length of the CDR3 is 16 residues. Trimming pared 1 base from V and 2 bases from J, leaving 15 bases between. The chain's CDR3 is CASSLSGPAYQETQYL. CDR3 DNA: TGCGCCAGCAGCTTGTCCGGTCCGGCGTATCAAGAGACCCAGTACCTC.

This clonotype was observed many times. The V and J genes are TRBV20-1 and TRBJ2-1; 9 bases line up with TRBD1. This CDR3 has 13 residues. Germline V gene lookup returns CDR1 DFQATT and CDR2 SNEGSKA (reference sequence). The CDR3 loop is CTIPGQGYNEQFF. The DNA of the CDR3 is TGCACCATACCGGGACAGGGCTACAATGAGCAGTTCTTC.

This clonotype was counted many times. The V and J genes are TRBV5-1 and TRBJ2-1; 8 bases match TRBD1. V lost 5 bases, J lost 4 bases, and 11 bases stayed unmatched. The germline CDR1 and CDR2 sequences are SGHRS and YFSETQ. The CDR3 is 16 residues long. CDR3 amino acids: CASSPNTGGVYNEQFF. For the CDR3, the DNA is TGCGCCAGCAGTCCTAACACAGGGGGTGTTTACAATGAGCAGTTCTTC.

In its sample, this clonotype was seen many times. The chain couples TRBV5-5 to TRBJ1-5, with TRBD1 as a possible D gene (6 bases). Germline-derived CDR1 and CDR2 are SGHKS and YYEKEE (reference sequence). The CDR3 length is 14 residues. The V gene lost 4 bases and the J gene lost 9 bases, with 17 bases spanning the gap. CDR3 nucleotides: TGTGCCAGCAGCACAGGGACAACGGTGCGGCCCCAGCATTTT. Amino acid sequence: CASSTGTTVRPQHF.

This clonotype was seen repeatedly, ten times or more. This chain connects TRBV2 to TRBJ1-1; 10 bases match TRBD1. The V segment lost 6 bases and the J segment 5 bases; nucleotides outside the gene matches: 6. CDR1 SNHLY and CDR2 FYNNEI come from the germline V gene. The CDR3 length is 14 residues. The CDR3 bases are TGTGCCAGCAGGGATCCGGGACAGGGGACTGAAGCTTTCTTT. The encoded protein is CASRDPGQGTEAFF. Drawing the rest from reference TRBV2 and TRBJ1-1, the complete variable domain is EPEVTQTPSHQVTQMGQEVILRCVPISNHLYFYWYRQILGQKVEFLVSFYNNEISEKSEIFDDQFSVERPDGSNFTLKIRSTKLEDSAMYFCASRDPGQGTEAFFGQGTRLTVV.

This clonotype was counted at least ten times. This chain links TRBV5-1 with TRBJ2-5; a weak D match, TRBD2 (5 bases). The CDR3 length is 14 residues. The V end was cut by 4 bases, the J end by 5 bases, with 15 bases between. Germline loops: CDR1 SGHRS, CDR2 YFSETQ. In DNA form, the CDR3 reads TGCGCCAGCAGCGTCGGACTCCTCAGTGAGACCCAGTACTTC. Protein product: CASSVGLLSETQYF.

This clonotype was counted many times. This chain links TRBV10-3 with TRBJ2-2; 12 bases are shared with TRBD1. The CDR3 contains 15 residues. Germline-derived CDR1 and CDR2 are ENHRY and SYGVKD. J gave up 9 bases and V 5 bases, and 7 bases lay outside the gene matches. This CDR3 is CAISSGTGGTRELFF. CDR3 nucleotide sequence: TGTGCCATCAGTAGCGGGACAGGGGGCACGCGGGAGCTGTTTTTT.

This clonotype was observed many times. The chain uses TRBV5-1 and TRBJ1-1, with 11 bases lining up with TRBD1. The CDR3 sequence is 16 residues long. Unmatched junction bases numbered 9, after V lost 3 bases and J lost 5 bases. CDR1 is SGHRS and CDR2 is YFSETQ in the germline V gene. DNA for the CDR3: TGCGCCAGCAGCTGGACAGGGGGCGTTGGGAATACTGAAGCTTTCTTT. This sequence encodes CASSWTGGVGNTEAFF.

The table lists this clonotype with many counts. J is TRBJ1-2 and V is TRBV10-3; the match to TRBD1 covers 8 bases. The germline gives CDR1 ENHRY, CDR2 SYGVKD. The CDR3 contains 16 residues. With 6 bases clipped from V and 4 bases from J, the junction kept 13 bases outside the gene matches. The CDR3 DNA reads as TGTGCCATCAGGGGAAATGGGACAGGTTATCCCTATGGCTACACCTTC. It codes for CAIRGNGTGYPYGYTF.

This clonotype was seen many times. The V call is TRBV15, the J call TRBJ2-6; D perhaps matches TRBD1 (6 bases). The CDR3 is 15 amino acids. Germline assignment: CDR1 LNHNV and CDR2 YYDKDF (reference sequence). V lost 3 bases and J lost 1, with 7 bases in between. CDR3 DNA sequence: TGTGCCACCAGCAGTGGACAGTCTGGGGCCAACGTCCTGACTTTC. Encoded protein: CATSSGQSGANVLTF.

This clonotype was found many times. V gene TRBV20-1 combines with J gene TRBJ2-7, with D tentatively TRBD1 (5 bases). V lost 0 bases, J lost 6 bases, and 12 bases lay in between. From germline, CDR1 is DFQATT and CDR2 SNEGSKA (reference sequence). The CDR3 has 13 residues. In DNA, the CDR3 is TGCAGTGCTAGAGATGAAAACAGGCGCGAGCAGTACTTC. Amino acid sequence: CSARDENRREQYF.

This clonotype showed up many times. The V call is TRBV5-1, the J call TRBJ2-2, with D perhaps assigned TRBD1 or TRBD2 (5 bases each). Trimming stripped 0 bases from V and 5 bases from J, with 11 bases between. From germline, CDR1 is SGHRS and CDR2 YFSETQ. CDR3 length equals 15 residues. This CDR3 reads CASSLAPGATGELFF. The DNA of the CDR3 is TGCGCCAGCAGCTTGGCCCCCGGGGCGACCGGGGAGCTGTTTTTT.

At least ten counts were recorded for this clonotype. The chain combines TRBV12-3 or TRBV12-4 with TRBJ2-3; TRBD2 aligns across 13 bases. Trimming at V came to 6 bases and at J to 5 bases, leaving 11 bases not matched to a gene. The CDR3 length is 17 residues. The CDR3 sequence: CASSPQPGLAGQDTQYF. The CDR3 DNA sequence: TGTGCCAGCAGCCCACAACCGGGACTAGCGGGGCAAGATACGCAGTATTTT.

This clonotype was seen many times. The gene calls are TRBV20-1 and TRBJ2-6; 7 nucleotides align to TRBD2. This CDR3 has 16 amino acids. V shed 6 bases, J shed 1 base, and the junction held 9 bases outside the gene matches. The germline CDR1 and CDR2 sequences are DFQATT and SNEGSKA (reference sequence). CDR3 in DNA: TGCAGTGCCATCGAGGAAGCGGGGTCTGGGGCCAACGTCCTGACTTTC. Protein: CSAIEEAGSGANVLTF.

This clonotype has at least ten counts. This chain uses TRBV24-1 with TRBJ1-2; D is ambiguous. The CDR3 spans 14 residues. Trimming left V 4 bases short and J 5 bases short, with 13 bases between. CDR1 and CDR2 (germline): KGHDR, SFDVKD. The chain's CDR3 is CATSEVGRTYGYTF. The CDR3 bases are TGTGCCACCAGTGAGGTCGGGAGGACTTATGGCTACACCTTC.

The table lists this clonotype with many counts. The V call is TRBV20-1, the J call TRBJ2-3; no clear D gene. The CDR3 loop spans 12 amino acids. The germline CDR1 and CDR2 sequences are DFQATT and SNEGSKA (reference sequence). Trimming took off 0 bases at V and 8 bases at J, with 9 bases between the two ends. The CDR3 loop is CSARETKGTQYF. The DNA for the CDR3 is TGCAGTGCTAGAGAGACCAAGGGTACGCAGTATTTT.

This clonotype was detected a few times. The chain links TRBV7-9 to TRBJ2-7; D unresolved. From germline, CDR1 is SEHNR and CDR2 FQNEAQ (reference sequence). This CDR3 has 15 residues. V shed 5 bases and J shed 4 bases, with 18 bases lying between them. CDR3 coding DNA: TGTGCCAGCAGCCCCTCCGAACTGGCACTGTACGAGCAGTACTTC. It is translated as CASSPSELALYEQYF.

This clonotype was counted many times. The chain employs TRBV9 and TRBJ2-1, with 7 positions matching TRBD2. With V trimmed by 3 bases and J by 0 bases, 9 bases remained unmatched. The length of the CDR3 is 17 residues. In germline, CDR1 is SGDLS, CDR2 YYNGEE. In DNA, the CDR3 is TGTGCCAGCAGCGAATCGGGGGGTTCAGCCTCCTACAATGAGCAGTTCTTC. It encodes CASSESGGSASYNEQFF. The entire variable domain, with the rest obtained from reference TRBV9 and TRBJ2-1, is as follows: DSGVTQTPKHLITATGQRVTLRCSPRSGDLSVYWYQQSLDQGLQFLIQYYNGEERAKGNILERFSAQQFPDLHSELNLSSLELGDSALYFCASSESGGSASYNEQFFGPGTRLTVL.

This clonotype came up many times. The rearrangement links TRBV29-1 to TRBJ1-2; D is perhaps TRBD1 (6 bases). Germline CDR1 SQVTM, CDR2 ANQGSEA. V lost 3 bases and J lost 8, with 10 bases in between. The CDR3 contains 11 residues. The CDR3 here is CSVDRGEGYTF. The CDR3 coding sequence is TGCAGCGTTGACAGGGGAGAAGGCTACACCTTC.

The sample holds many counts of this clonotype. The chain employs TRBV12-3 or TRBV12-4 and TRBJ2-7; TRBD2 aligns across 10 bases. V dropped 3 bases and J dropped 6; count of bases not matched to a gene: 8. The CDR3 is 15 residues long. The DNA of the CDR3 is TGTGCCAGCAGTTTGCGGCTAGCGGGAGTCGGCGAGCAGTACTTC. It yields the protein CASSLRLAGVGEQYF.

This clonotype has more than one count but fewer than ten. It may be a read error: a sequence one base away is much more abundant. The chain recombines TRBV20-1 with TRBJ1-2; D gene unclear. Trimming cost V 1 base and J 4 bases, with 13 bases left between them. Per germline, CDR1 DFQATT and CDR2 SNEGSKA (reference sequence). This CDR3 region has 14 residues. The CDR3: CSARGVLSSYGYTF. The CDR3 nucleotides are TGCAGTGCTAGAGGAGTACTCAGTAGCTATGGCTACACCTTC.

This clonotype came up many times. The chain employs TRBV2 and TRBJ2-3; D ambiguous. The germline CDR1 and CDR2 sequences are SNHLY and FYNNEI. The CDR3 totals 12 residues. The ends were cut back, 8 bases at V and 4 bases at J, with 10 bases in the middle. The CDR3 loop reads CASLQLADTQYF. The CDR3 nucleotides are TGTGCCAGCCTACAATTAGCAGATACGCAGTATTTT.

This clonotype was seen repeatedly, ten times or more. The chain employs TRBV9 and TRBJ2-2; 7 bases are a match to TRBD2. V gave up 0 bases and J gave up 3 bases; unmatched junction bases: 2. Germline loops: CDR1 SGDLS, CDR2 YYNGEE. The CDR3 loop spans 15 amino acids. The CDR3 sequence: CASSVGLADTGELFF. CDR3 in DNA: TGTGCCAGCAGCGTAGGACTAGCTGACACCGGGGAGCTGTTTTTT.

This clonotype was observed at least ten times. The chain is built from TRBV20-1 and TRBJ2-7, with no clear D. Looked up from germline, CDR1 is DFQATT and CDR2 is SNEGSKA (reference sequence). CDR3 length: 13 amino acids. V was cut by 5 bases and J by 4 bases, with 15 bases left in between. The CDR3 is CSAYGPMGYEQYF. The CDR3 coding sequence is TGCAGTGCTTACGGCCCAATGGGGTACGAGCAGTACTTC.

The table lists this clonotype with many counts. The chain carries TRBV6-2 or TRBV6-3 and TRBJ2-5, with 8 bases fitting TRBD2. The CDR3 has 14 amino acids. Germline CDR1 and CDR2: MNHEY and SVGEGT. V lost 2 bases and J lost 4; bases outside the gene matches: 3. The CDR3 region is CASSYLAGAETQYF. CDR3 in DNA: TGTGCCAGCAGTTACCTAGCGGGCGCAGAGACCCAGTACTTC.

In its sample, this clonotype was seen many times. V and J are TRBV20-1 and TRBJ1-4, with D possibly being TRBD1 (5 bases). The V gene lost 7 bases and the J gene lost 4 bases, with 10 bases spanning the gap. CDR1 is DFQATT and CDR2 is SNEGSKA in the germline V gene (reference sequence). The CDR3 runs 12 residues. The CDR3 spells CSVAGVNEKLFF. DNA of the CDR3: TGCAGTGTGGCGGGGGTTAATGAAAAACTGTTTTTT.

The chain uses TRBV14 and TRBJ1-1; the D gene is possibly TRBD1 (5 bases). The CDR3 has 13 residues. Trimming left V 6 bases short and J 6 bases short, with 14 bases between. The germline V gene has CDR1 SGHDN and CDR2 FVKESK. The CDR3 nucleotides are TGTGCCAGCAGGGTCAGGGTCGACGCTGAAGCTTTCTTT. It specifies CASRVRVDAEAFF. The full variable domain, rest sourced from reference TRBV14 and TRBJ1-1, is EAGVTQFPSHSVIEKGQTVTLRCDPISGHDNLYWYRRVMGKEIKFLLHFVKESKQDESGMPNNRFLAERTGGTYSTLKVQPAELEDSGVYFCASRVRVDAEAFFGQGTRLTVV.